This entry describes one T cell receptor beta chain. The antigen is not known. Time point described: newly diagnosed GD, antithyroid drugs for less than 3 months. Generation of the TCR library employed RNA extracted from PBMCs. The authors drew patients from an endocrinology department in Xi'an, China. The sample belongs to a study of regulatory T cells in long-lasting Graves disease. Overall study findings and caveats: Public clonotype sharing was higher in persistent than newly diagnosed patients. TRBV28, TRBJ1-2 and TRBJ2-5 were favored in persistent disease.

V shed 2 bases, J shed 12 bases, and the junction held 10 bases outside the gene matches. The germline gives CDR1 KGHSH, CDR2 LQKENI. This CDR3 comprises 15 residues. Libraries of TCR beta came from iRepertoire HTBI primers plus Arm-PCR of CDR3 regions. TCRdb re-called the multiplex PCR reads with MiXCR, one entry per CDR3 protein. Of roughly 500,000 distinct CDR3 sequences in the sample, about 13% are singletons; the top ten hold roughly 10%. The same data also went into a second study, on T cells in Graves' hyperthyroidism and ophthalmopathy. From that report: During a first-round RT-PCR of the TCR CDR3, the HTBI primer set was used.

The chain is built from TRBV18 and TRBJ2-1, with 10 bases that match TRBD2. This clonotype was sampled from a man under 40 with Graves disease. Sequenced here: peripheral blood mononuclear cells (PBMCs), sampled at new diagnosis, from a patient treated with antithyroid drugs. The CDR3 DNA reads as TGTGCCAGCTCACCAGGGTCTAGCGGGAGAGGTAGGCAGTTCTTC. Translated, it gives CASSPGSSGRGRQFF.